These T cell receptor beta chains were read from a single sample in a study of metastatic and nonmetastatic thyroid tumors. TCRdb redid the clone calls on the PCR reads using MiXCR. This table holds approximately 35,000 clones, 18% found once. Sequencing was performed on blood. The source is a male donor with papillary thyroid cancer or a benign thyroid nodule (not recorded which). Some clones in this sample may be carry-over from other donors' samples. CDR3s include the opening cysteine and the closing phenylalanine or tryptophan. A D gene is named only where the DNA matches it firmly. Expanded clones are given a class, and other clones once, few, many or no size at all.

d_call	clone_size	j_call	v_call	cdr3_aa	cdr3_nt
TRBD2	many	TRBJ2-7	TRBV4-1	CASRTSGGSYEQYF	TGCGCCAGCAGAACTAGCGGGGGTTCCTACGAGCAGTACTTC
TRBD2	many	TRBJ2-1	TRBV14	CASSQDGSGSFNEQFF	TGTGCCAGCAGCCAAGATGGCAGCGGGAGCTTCAATGAGCAGTTCTTC
NA	few	TRBJ2-3	TRBV12-3/TRBV12-4	CASSLKGIDTQYF	TGTGCCAGCAGTTTAAAGGGAATAGATACGCAGTATTTT
TRBD2	few	TRBJ2-3	TRBV28	CASSSRLAGGTDTQYF	TGTGCCAGCAGTTCCCGCCTGGCGGGAGGCACAGATACGCAGTATTTT
NA	many	TRBJ1-1	TRBV28	CASSLFGGGSGTEAFF	TGTGCCAGCAGTTTATTTGGGGGGGGCTCCGGGACTGAAGCTTTCTTT
TRBD1	many	TRBJ2-2	TRBV5-4	CASSLDRGGYTGELFF	TGTGCCAGCAGCCTGGACAGGGGAGGTTACACCGGGGAGCTGTTTTTT
TRBD1	many	TRBJ1-1	TRBV6-4	CASSETHRGNTEAFF	TGTGCCAGCAGTGAAACACACAGGGGTAACACTGAAGCTTTCTTT
NA	many	TRBJ2-3	TRBV4-2	CASSQAIGVWEDTQYF	TGTGCCAGCAGCCAGGCCATCGGGGTATGGGAAGATACGCAGTATTTT
NA	many	TRBJ1-5	TRBV6-1	CASSDPLGGVQPQHF	TGTGCCAGCAGTGACCCCCTCGGGGGGGTTCAGCCCCAGCATTTT
NA	many	TRBJ1-3	TRBV30	CAWTAGNTIYF	TGTGCCTGGACGGCCGGAAACACCATATATTTT
NA	NA	TRBJ2-7	TRBV11-2	CASSRTLYEQYF	TGTGCCAGCAGCCGCACCTTATACGAGCAGTACTTC
NA	many	TRBJ2-2	TRBV5-1	CASSYQVNTGELFF	TGCGCCAGCAGCTATCAAGTGAACACCGGGGAGCTGTTTTTT
TRBD2	NA	TRBJ2-5	TRBV6-1	CASSELAGGPETQYF	TGTGCCAGCAGTGAACTAGCGGGAGGGCCAGAGACCCAGTACTTC
TRBD1	NA	TRBJ2-5	TRBV6-1	CASSEPGTGVETQYF	TGTGCCAGCAGCGAACCCGGGACAGGGGTCGAGACCCAGTACTTC
TRBD1	NA	TRBJ1-6	TRBV11-3	CASTRQGRSPLHF	TGTGCCAGCACGCGACAGGGGAGATCACCCCTCCACTTT
NA	NA	TRBJ2-1	TRBV19	CASSLVVGGGRNEQFF	TGTGCCAGTAGTCTAGTTGTAGGGGGGGGCCGGAATGAGCAGTTCTTC
TRBD1	many	TRBJ2-1	TRBV14	CASSQRQGFVNEQFF	TGTGCCAGCAGCCAAAGACAGGGGTTCGTCAATGAGCAGTTCTTC
TRBD1	many	TRBJ1-5	TRBV4-1	CASSQPGQGGNQPQHF	TGCGCCAGCAGCCAACCGGGACAGGGTGGCAATCAGCCCCAGCATTTT
NA	few	TRBJ2-3	TRBV19	CASISRVNTQYF	TGTGCCAGTATTTCCAGGGTAAATACGCAGTATTTT
NA	many	TRBJ1-6	TRBV20-1	CSAPESYNSYNSPLHF	TGCAGTGCTCCGGAGAGCTACAACTCCTATAATTCACCCCTCCACTTT
TRBD1	many	TRBJ2-4	TRBV30	CAWSVKDRGGRNIQYF	TGTGCCTGGAGTGTAAAGGACAGGGGGGGACGAAACATTCAGTACTTC
TRBD1	NA	TRBJ2-3	TRBV28	CASSSRPGQVQDTQYF	TGTGCCAGCAGTTCCCGGCCGGGACAGGTTCAAGATACGCAGTATTTT
NA	few	TRBJ2-7	TRBV6-1	CASSHTARGAFYEQYF	TGTGCCAGCAGTCATACGGCGCGTGGGGCATTCTACGAGCAGTACTTC
NA	many	TRBJ2-7	TRBV5-1	CASSLVTGSPYEQYF	TGCGCCAGCAGCTTGGTTACAGGGTCCCCCTACGAGCAGTACTTC
NA	many	TRBJ1-2	TRBV25-1	CASSVGDTYGYTF	TGTGCCAGCAGTGTGGGAGACACATATGGCTACACCTTC
TRBD1	NA	TRBJ1-4	TRBV30	CAWTSTSRGEKMFF	TGTGCCTGGACCTCCACCAGCAGGGGGGAAAAAATGTTTTTT
NA	many	TRBJ2-3	TRBV5-1	CASSLGDTQYF	TGCGCCAGCAGCTTGGGAGATACGCAGTATTTT
TRBD2	NA	TRBJ2-3	TRBV10-3	CATGTSGGVSDTQYF	TGTGCCACCGGTACTAGTGGGGGGGTATCAGATACGCAGTATTTT
TRBD2	NA	TRBJ2-1	TRBV12-3/TRBV12-4	CASSLWLAGREQFF	TGTGCCAGCAGTTTATGGCTAGCGGGAAGGGAGCAGTTCTTC
NA	many	TRBJ2-7	TRBV12-3/TRBV12-4	CASSKNYEQYF	TGTGCCAGCAGTAAAAATTACGAGCAGTACTTC
TRBD1	NA	TRBJ1-4	TRBV10-2	CASKGQANEKLFF	TGCGCCAGCAAGGGACAGGCTAATGAAAAACTGTTTTTT
TRBD2	many	TRBJ2-3	TRBV11-1	CASSLGPASGSGADTQYF	TGTGCCAGCAGCTTAGGTCCGGCTAGCGGGTCGGGCGCAGATACGCAGTATTTT
TRBD1	many	TRBJ2-2	TRBV9	CASSVRGLTGELFF	TGTGCCAGCAGCGTAAGGGGGCTAACCGGGGAGCTGTTTTTT
NA	few	TRBJ1-2	TRBV9	CASSVGSYGYTF	TGTGCCAGCAGCGTTGGCTCCTATGGCTACACCTTC
NA	NA	TRBJ2-7	TRBV7-2	CASSYNTYEQYF	TGTGCCAGCAGCTATAACACCTACGAGCAGTACTTC
NA	many	TRBJ1-5	TRBV20-1	CSASTGPFQPQHF	TGCAGTGCTTCTACAGGGCCTTTTCAGCCCCAGCATTTT
NA	NA	TRBJ2-7	TRBV6-5	CASSYSSGQGVNEQYF	TGTGCCAGCAGTTACTCGAGCGGGCAGGGGGTAAACGAGCAGTACTTC
NA	many	TRBJ2-7	TRBV7-2	CASTPNSLSYEQYF	TGTGCCAGCACCCCGAACAGTCTCTCCTACGAGCAGTACTTC
TRBD1	many	TRBJ1-1	TRBV20-1	CSASGQGVTEAFF	TGCAGTGCTAGTGGACAGGGGGTCACTGAAGCTTTCTTT
NA	many	TRBJ2-4	TRBV28	CASSSFATEAKNIQYF	TGTGCCAGCAGTTCCTTTGCCACGGAAGCCAAAAACATTCAGTACTTC
TRBD1	medium-sized	TRBJ1-2	TRBV6-5	CASSYIRTGGSYGYTF	TGTGCCAGCAGTTACATAAGGACAGGGGGCAGCTATGGCTACACCTTC
NA	many	TRBJ1-2	TRBV2	CASVGSNYGYTF	TGTGCCAGCGTCGGTTCTAACTATGGCTACACCTTC
TRBD2	NA	TRBJ2-1	TRBV19	CASSRSSGSSYNEQFF	TGTGCCAGTAGTCGGAGCAGCGGGAGCTCCTACAATGAGCAGTTCTTC
NA	few	TRBJ1-5	TRBV19	CSSSNQGRCSNQPQHF	TGTTCCAGTAGTAATCAGGGCCGGTGTAGCAATCAGCCCCAGCATTTT
NA	many	TRBJ1-5	TRBV12-3/TRBV12-4	CASSFQTNQPQHF	TGTGCCAGCAGTTTCCAGACCAATCAGCCCCAGCATTTT
TRBD1	many	TRBJ1-1	TRBV6-2/TRBV6-3	CASSYGTEDRDAEAFF	TGTGCCAGCAGTTACGGTACCGAGGACAGGGACGCTGAAGCTTTCTTT
NA	NA	TRBJ2-3	TRBV7-2	CASDSGGREDTQYF	TGTGCCAGTGACTCAGGGGGGCGTGAAGATACGCAGTATTTT
NA	many	TRBJ2-7	TRBV7-9	CASSLHGSSYEQYF	TGTGCCAGCAGCTTACATGGGAGCTCCTACGAGCAGTACTTC
NA	many	TRBJ2-3	TRBV3-1	CASQGTVADTQYF	TGTGCCAGCCAAGGGACTGTCGCAGATACGCAGTATTTT
TRBD2	many	TRBJ2-5	TRBV6-1	CASSLAGGPRETQYF	TGTGCCAGCAGTTTAGCGGGGGGGCCGAGGGAGACCCAGTACTTC
NA	many	TRBJ2-5	TRBV30	CAWSLGAKETQYF	TGTGCCTGGAGTCTCGGGGCTAAAGAGACCCAGTACTTC
NA	NA	TRBJ1-5	TRBV6-1	CASSEGQIYQPHHF	TGTGCCAGCAGTGAGGGACAAATCTATCAGCCCCATCATTTT
TRBD1	many	TRBJ2-1	TRBV19	CASKLTYRGINEQFF	TGTGCCAGTAAGCTTACATACAGGGGGATTAATGAGCAGTTCTTC
NA	many	TRBJ2-2	TRBV7-9	CASSLGTNTGELFF	TGTGCCAGCAGCTTGGGCACCAACACCGGGGAGCTGTTTTTT
TRBD1	many	TRBJ1-5	TRBV7-2	CASSIRDRGPQPQHF	TGTGCCAGCAGCATCCGGGACAGGGGCCCTCAGCCCCAGCATTTT